The rows below give T cell receptor beta chains drawn from one sample of a study of blood T cell repertoires in COVID-19. Sequencing was performed with immunoSEQ multiplex PCR; in TCRdb, only in-frame clones are kept and a portion is missing. The table lists approximately 260,000 clones, 88% of them singletons, with 1.2% in the top ten. The material sequenced was PBMCs or T cells enriched from blood (not recorded which). The receptor set was obtained from a woman aged 40-49 years with acute COVID-19. Both conserved end residues are part of each CDR3. The D gene is left open where the match is weak. Clone size is stated in some rows and not others, as once, few, many or a class when expanded.

j_call clone_size d_call v_call cdr3_nt cdr3_aa
TRBJ2-5 NA NA TRBV7-2 TGTGCCAGCAGCTTAGCGCTGGGGGGGGCGGTGGAGACCCAGTACTTC CASSLALGGAVETQYF
TRBJ2-7 NA NA TRBV7-9 TGTGCCAGCAGCTTCGGAGGGCCTATCTACGAGCAGTACTTC CASSFGGPIYEQYF
TRBJ2-7 NA NA TRBV28 TGTGCCAGCAGTTCCTTCGCGACAGAGAGCTCCTACGAGCAGTACTTC CASSSFATESSYEQYF
TRBJ2-2 NA NA TRBV6-2/TRBV6-3 TGTGCCAGCAGTTACTCCCAGGACACCGGGGAGCTGTTTTTT CASSYSQDTGELFF
TRBJ2-3 NA NA TRBV24-1 TGTGCCACTGCAGCGGCAGATACGCAGTATTTT CATAAADTQYF
TRBJ2-2 NA TRBD2 TRBV27 TGTGCCAGCAGTATCACTAGCGGGAGGGGCACCGGGGAGCTGTTTTTT CASSITSGRGTGELFF
TRBJ1-4 NA TRBD1 TRBV7-9 TGTGCCAGCAGCTTGAGTCAGGGGGTAGAAAAACTGTTTTTT CASSLSQGVEKLFF
TRBJ1-5 NA NA TRBV12-3/TRBV12-4 TGTGCCAGCAGCCGCGGTCGTCAGCCCCAGCATTTT CASSRGRQPQHF
TRBJ2-2 NA TRBD1 TRBV10-3 TGTGCCATCAGTGAGTCTACTGGCAGGGGGATCGGGGAGCTGTTTTTT CAISESTGRGIGELFF
TRBJ1-5 NA NA TRBV27 TGTGCCAGCAGTCTTCAGGGTGGCAATCAGCCCCAGCATTTT CASSLQGGNQPQHF
TRBJ2-1 NA NA TRBV11-1 TGTGCCAGCAGCCCGGGACGCGGGACGAACAATGAGCAGTTCTTC CASSPGRGTNNEQFF
TRBJ1-5 NA NA TRBV7-2 TGTGCCAGCAGCTTAGTGGAAGGGGTAAATCAGCCCCAGCATTTT CASSLVEGVNQPQHF
TRBJ1-6 once NA TRBV27 TGTGCCAGCAGTTTAGGTGAGGGCCGGAATTCACCCCTCCACTTT CASSLGEGRNSPLHF
TRBJ2-3 NA TRBD2 TRBV7-2 TGTGCCAGCAGCTTAGTCCCTAGCGGGAGTGGGATTGATACGCAGTATTTT CASSLVPSGSGIDTQYF
TRBJ2-7 NA NA TRBV10-3 TGTGCCATCAGATCGCAGGGGAGGGACTACGAGCAGTACTTC CAIRSQGRDYEQYF
TRBJ1-2 NA TRBD1 TRBV13 TGTGCCAGCAGCTTACCACCCACAGGGGAGGATGGCTACACCTTC CASSLPPTGEDGYTF
TRBJ2-7 NA NA TRBV28 TGTGCCAGCAGTACCGGGAGCACCTACGAGCAGTACTTC CASSTGSTYEQYF
TRBJ1-4 NA NA TRBV7-9 TGTGCCAGCAGAGAAGGGGATGAAAAACTGTTTTTT CASREGDEKLFF